These 24 T cell receptor beta chains came from one sample sequenced in a study of blood T cell repertoires in COVID-19. Method: immunoSEQ multiplex PCR; TCRdb's copy keeps in-frame clones and lacks some. The sample shows about 130,000 clones, about 80% of them seen only once. Sequenced sample: peripheral blood. These receptors came from a woman between 50 and 59 years old with acute or convalescent COVID-19.

There are a few counts of this clone. The J gene is TRBJ2-5, the V gene TRBV19; 11 positions match TRBD2. The CDR3 sequence is 16 residues long. V gave up 3 bases and J gave up 5 bases; unmatched junction bases: 8. In germline, CDR1 is LNHDA, CDR2 SQIVND (reference sequence). The CDR3 DNA follows: TGTGCCAGTAGTATCAGTCTAGCGGGAGGCGGTGAGACCCAGTACTTC. This encodes CASSISLAGGGETQYF.

This sequence joins TRBV7-8 and TRBJ1-1, with D possibly being TRBD1 (5 bases). The CDR3 loop spans 14 amino acids. V was shortened by 4 bases and J by 0 bases, with 9 bases between the two germline ends. Germline loops: CDR1 SGHVS, CDR2 FQNEAQ. The CDR3 loop is CASSSGLMNTEAFF. Written as DNA, the CDR3 is TGTGCCAGCAGCTCGGGACTGATGAACACTGAAGCTTTCTTT.

The chain joins TRBV6-5 to TRBJ1-6, with a tentative D call TRBD1 (5 bases). The V end lost 4 bases, the J end lost 7 bases, and 11 bases lay between the germline ends. Germline V lookup: CDR1 MNHEY, CDR2 SVGAGI. The CDR3 contains 14 residues. CDR3 coding DNA: TGTGCCAGCAGTTTCCGACAGACAAATTCACCCCTCCACTTT. It specifies CASSFRQTNSPLHF.

This clone showed up just a few times. The chain links TRBV25-1 to TRBJ2-1, with 8 positions matching TRBD2. Germline V lookup: CDR1 MGHDK, CDR2 SYGVNS. The CDR3 consists of 15 residues. After removal of 3 bases from V and 8 bases from J, the junction contained 9 bases not matched to a gene. The CDR3 DNA sequence: TGTGCCAGCAGTGACGGACTAGCCCCCGGAGATGAGCAGTTCTTC. This encodes CASSDGLAPGDEQFF.

V usage is TRBV27 and J usage is TRBJ1-5; TRBD1 is a possible D gene (5 bases). The CDR3 is 14 amino acids. The germline V and J ends were trimmed by 5 bases and 7 bases, with 15 bases remaining between them. CDR1 is MNHEY and CDR2 is SMNVEV in the germline V gene (reference sequence). The CDR3 spells CASSPPGWGQPQHF. CDR3 DNA sequence: TGTGCCAGCAGTCCACCAGGGTGGGGACAGCCCCAGCATTTT.

This chain uses TRBV7-8 with TRBJ1-2, with D maybe TRBD1 (5 bases). Trimming took off 2 bases at V and 4 bases at J, with 11 bases between the two ends. The CDR3 extends over 14 amino acids. Germline CDR1 SGHVS, CDR2 FQNEAQ. Here the CDR3 reads CASSLTLTVYGYTF. CDR3 sequence (DNA): TGTGCCAGCAGCTTAACCTTGACAGTCTATGGCTACACCTTC.

The chain recombines TRBV25-1 with TRBJ2-1; D is ambiguous. The length of the CDR3 is 14 residues. The germline V gene has CDR1 MGHDK and CDR2 SYGVNS. Trimming shortened V by 6 bases and J by 1 base, and 10 bases separated the two germline ends. DNA of the CDR3: TGTGCCAGCAGCCTAGAAGGATCCTACAATGAGCAGTTCTTC. Amino acids: CASSLEGSYNEQFF.

The V gene is TRBV9, the J gene TRBJ2-3, with 7 positions matching TRBD2. CDR1 and CDR2 (germline): SGDLS, YYNGEE. This CDR3 has 15 amino acids. With V trimmed by 4 bases and J by 0 bases, 5 bases remained unmatched. CDR3 in DNA: TGTGCCAGCAGCCCGACACTAGCGAGCACAGATACGCAGTATTTT. It encodes CASSPTLASTDTQYF.

The gene calls are TRBV30 and TRBJ1-5; tentative D call: TRBD1 (5 bases). Germline CDR1 reads GTSNPN; CDR2 reads SVGIG (reference sequence). The CDR3 totals 14 residues. The V and J ends lost 1 base and 6 bases respectively, with 13 bases between them. The CDR3 sequence: CAWSADRIGQPQHF. Here the CDR3 DNA reads TGTGCCTGGAGTGCCGACAGAATTGGTCAGCCCCAGCATTTT.

This clone was detected a few times. This sequence joins TRBV18 and TRBJ1-1, with D unresolved. The V gene lost 5 bases and the J gene lost 4 bases, with 8 bases spanning the gap. This CDR3 region has 12 residues. The V gene's germline CDR1 is KGHSH and CDR2 LQKENI. The CDR3 reads CASSGAGTEAFF. CDR3 DNA: TGTGCCAGCTCAGGTGCCGGCACTGAAGCTTTCTTT.

Here the CDR3 reads CATQEQGGTDTQYF. CDR3 nucleotides: TGTGCCACTCAGGAACAGGGAGGCACAGATACGCAGTATTTT. The chain recombines TRBV25-1 with TRBJ2-3; D is perhaps TRBD1 (6 bases). V was pared by 10 bases and J by 1 base, with 15 bases between. CDR3 size: 14 residues. Germline CDR1 is MGHDK and CDR2 is SYGVNS.

The chain uses TRBV18 and TRBJ1-2, with a possible D match to TRBD1 (6 bases). The germline CDR1 and CDR2 sequences are KGHSH and LQKENI. The V end lost 5 bases, the J end lost 0 bases, and 16 bases lay between the germline ends. The CDR3 consists of 16 residues. This CDR3 reads CASSRGGTDSNYGYTF. The CDR3 coding sequence is TGTGCCAGCTCAAGGGGGGGGACGGACTCTAACTATGGCTACACCTTC.

There are a few counts of this clone. The chain uses TRBV5-1 and TRBJ2-3, with TRBD2 identical over 7 bases. CDR1 is SGHRS, CDR2 YFSETQ, per germline. With V trimmed by 4 bases and J by 0 bases, 2 bases remained unmatched. The CDR3 length is 14 residues. CDR3 in amino acids: CASSVSGSTDTQYF. CDR3 sequence (DNA): TGCGCCAGCAGCGTTAGCGGGAGCACAGATACGCAGTATTTT.

This clone appeared a few times. The V gene is TRBV6-5, the J gene TRBJ1-6, with 7 bases identical to TRBD1. Germline V lookup: CDR1 MNHEY, CDR2 SVGAGI. The CDR3 is 16 amino acids. The V segment lost 2 bases and the J segment 10 bases; nucleotides outside the gene matches: 11. CDR3: CASSYTTGEGGSPLHF. For the CDR3, the DNA is TGTGCCAGCAGTTACACAACGGGGGAAGGGGGCTCACCCCTCCACTTT.

The V gene is TRBV7-3, the J gene TRBJ1-1; no reliable D call. Trimming shortened V by 3 bases and J by 1 base, and 6 bases separated the two germline ends. CDR3 size: 13 residues. Germline V CDR1 and CDR2: SGHTA, FQGTGA. This CDR3 reads CASSFSGNTEAFF. Here the CDR3 DNA reads TGTGCCAGCAGCTTTAGCGGGAACACTGAAGCTTTCTTT.

This chain joins TRBV2 and TRBJ1-1; TRBD1 matches 7 bases. Looked up from germline, CDR1 is SNHLY and CDR2 is FYNNEI. CDR3 size: 13 residues. Trimming took 6 bases from V and 7 from J; bases not matched to a gene: 8. CDR3 amino acids: CASRRGQYDEAFF. CDR3 DNA: TGTGCCAGCAGAAGGGGACAGTATGATGAAGCTTTCTTT. Complete variable domain (other parts from reference TRBV2 and TRBJ1-1): EPEVTQTPSHQVTQMGQEVILRCVPISNHLYFYWYRQILGQKVEFLVSFYNNEISEKSEIFDDQFSVERPDGSNFTLKIRSTKLEDSAMYFCASRRGQYDEAFFGQGTRLTVV.

This chain uses TRBV6-5 with TRBJ1-6; maybe TRBD1 (5 bases). V lost 7 bases, J lost 5 bases, and 15 bases lay in between. Per germline, CDR1 MNHEY and CDR2 SVGAGI. There are 15 residues in the CDR3. DNA of the CDR3: TGTGCCAGCATCAGGGACTTACGCGATAATTCACCCCTCCACTTT. It yields the protein CASIRDLRDNSPLHF.

This clone was recorded a few times. The chain employs TRBV5-4 and TRBJ2-7; D is possibly TRBD2 (5 bases). Trimming pared 3 bases from V and 3 bases from J, leaving 16 bases between. The CDR3 runs 15 residues. CDR1 is SGHNT, CDR2 YYREEE, per germline (reference sequence). Here the CDR3 reads CASSSLLGGLYEQYF. The CDR3 coding sequence is TGTGCCAGCAGCTCCCTCCTCGGAGGCCTCTACGAGCAGTACTTC.

The rearrangement joins TRBV30 to TRBJ1-1, with 8 bases identical to TRBD1. CDR1 GTSNPN and CDR2 SVGIG come from the germline V gene (reference sequence). The CDR3 sequence is 15 residues long. V gave up 3 bases and J gave up 1 base; unmatched junction bases: 7. Here the CDR3 reads CAWRTTGTGNTEAFF. The CDR3 region has the DNA TGTGCCTGGAGGACGACCGGGACAGGGAACACTGAAGCTTTCTTT.

The chain has TRBV7-8 and TRBJ2-7; D may be TRBD1 (6 bases). The CDR3 totals 14 residues. CDR1 SGHVS and CDR2 FQNEAQ come from the germline V gene. With 5 bases removed from V and 5 bases from J, the gap between germline ends came to 16 bases. Written as DNA, the CDR3 is TGTGCCAGCAGCATGGAGACAGGAAAGGACGAGCAGTACTTC. Translating gives CASSMETGKDEQYF.

This clone was recorded a few times. The chain has TRBV2 and TRBJ1-2; 8 bases match TRBD1. The junction had 7 bases not matched to a gene; V was cut back by 10 bases and J by 3 bases. Germline V gene data show CDR1 as SNHLY and CDR2 as FYNNEI. The CDR3 has 13 residues. In nucleotides, the CDR3 is TGTGCCACTTCAGGGGGCGCCGACTATGGCTACACCTTC. Translation gives CATSGGADYGYTF.

This chain connects TRBV9 to TRBJ1-1; the D is unclear. Per germline, CDR1 SGDLS and CDR2 YYNGEE. The CDR3 has 13 amino acids. Trimming cost V 4 bases and J 2 bases, with 9 bases left between them. CDR3 region: CASSPQLNTEAFF. The CDR3, as DNA: TGTGCCAGCAGCCCCCAGTTAAACACTGAAGCTTTCTTT.

The chain is built from TRBV6-5 and TRBJ1-2; no definite D call. Germline-derived CDR1 and CDR2 are MNHEY and SVGAGI. Trimming took 2 bases from V and 2 from J, leaving 12 bases between them. This CDR3 comprises 15 residues. The CDR3 here is CASSYTKQKNYGYTF. CDR3 DNA: TGTGCCAGCAGTTACACAAAACAGAAAAACTATGGCTACACCTTC.

The V call is TRBV7-9, the J call TRBJ1-6, with unresolved D. The CDR3 is 13 residues long. The germline V and J ends were trimmed by 6 bases and 10 bases, with 13 bases remaining between them. Germline CDR1 and CDR2: SEHNR and FQNEAQ (reference sequence). The CDR3 DNA sequence: TGTGCCAGCAGTCAAGTTCGGGAATCACCCCTCCACTTT. Translating gives CASSQVRESPLHF.